The entry that follows covers one TCR beta chain sequence. This clonotype was seen only a few times. Its target antigen remains unknown. Base qualities are not provided; no much larger clone lies one nucleotide away. These data originate in a study of T-cell reconstitution after alpha-beta-depleted transplantation in children (dated by TCRdb to the mid-2010s). General notes on the study: Using TCR repertoire profiling, the study followed T-cell immune reconstitution in a quantitative way in children after TCRalphabeta/CD19-depleted allogeneic hematopoietic cell transplantation. Overall study results and their limits: About two months after transplant, the apparently early recovery of alphabetaT-cell counts reportedly depended on just several hundred clones that had expanded rapidly and came from non-depleted graft cells. The frequencies of hyperexpanded clones fell over the following months, and after one year, T-cell counts and TCRbeta diversity were mostly attributed to newly produced T cells. In some patients, the high TCRbeta diversity seen at day 60 was put down to recipient T cells and intrathymic progenitors that had survived conditioning.

V is pared back by 4 bases and J by 2 bases, with 11 bases lying between the germline termini. Measured from the cysteine to the phenylalanine, the CDR3 is 14 residues long. Of the read, only the CDR3 DNA is kept; its 42 bases are in frame from base 1. Reading the germline V gene gives CDR1 SGHVS and CDR2 FQNEAQ. Library method: PCR. The sequencer was an Illumina HiSeq 2500. TCR library preparation used molecular barcoding, with unique molecular identifiers applied to normalize quantification of the TCRbeta repertoire. The raw public data were reprocessed by TCRdb itself: fastp quality trimming at Q25, MiXCR clonotype calling, in-frame beta chains only. Records with the same CDR3 protein are collapsed into one entry carrying the most frequent genes and DNA. Present in this sample are more than 400,000 distinct CDR3 sequences, 43% of which were seen just once. Around a quarter of the sample rests with the top ten.

Taken with the paper, the label for treatment or condition translates to: allogeneic hematopoietic cell transplantation with graft depleted of TCRalphabeta T cells and CD19 B cells. The transplant recipients were children given TCRalphabeta/CD19-depleted allogeneic hematopoietic cell grafts. The sequence was obtained from a girl aged 2-9 years with aplastic anemia, due to receive a stem cell transplant. The rearrangement joined TRBV7-8 to TRBJ2-5; TRBD1 could be the D gene, as 5 bases match. The input for sequencing was PBMCs, taken before TCRalphabeta/CD19-depleted stem cell transplant. In nucleotides, the sequence is TGTGCCAGCAGCTCTAACAGACAGCAAGAGACCCAGTACTTC. Translated, this is CASSSNRQQETQYF.